This note documents a single T cell receptor (beta chain) sequence. This clonotype showed up many times. The clone's antigen remains unknown. No base-level quality is on record; no much larger clone is a single base apart. These data originate in a study of T cells after yellow fever vaccination (dated by TCRdb to the late 2010s). Regarding the study in general: The SMART-Seq v4 Ultra Low Input RNA kit was used to prepare libraries from fractions with low cell numbers. To follow T-cell clones before and after both primary and booster YFV17D yellow fever vaccination, bulk TCR alpha and beta repertoires underwent longitudinal sequencing. Blood samples were taken at several timepoints before and after primary and secondary immunization, and bulk PBMC replicates and cell subsets were isolated. Two healthy male donors, one aged 18 to 29 and one aged 30 to 40 years, made up the cohort. General findings and caveats noted by the study authors: Compared with the primary T-cell response, the secondary T-cell response was weaker but faster, peaking on day 5 rather than day 15. Because the study included only two donors, the extent to which the findings can be generalized is limited. Computational filtering was needed because FACS-sorted repertoires could contain abundant contaminating clonotypes from the bulk population. A small fraction of clonotypes appeared in both the CD4 and CD8 compartments, likely as a result of convergent recombination. Most clones expanded after primary vaccination (approximately 96% of CD4 and roughly 91% of CD8) were re-detected after the booster, suggesting that broad memory maintenance occurred.

The treatment or condition label here, explained by the study, means: live attenuated yellow fever vaccine strain. At each blood-draw timepoint, two biological replicates of bulk PBMCs were collected. A standard Ficoll-Paque protocol was used to isolate PBMCs from peripheral blood. TriZol was used to extract RNA from bulk PBMCs, from CD4 and CD8 fractions, and from dextramer-positive and dextramer-negative fractions. For sequencing, an Illumina NovaSeq 6000 was employed. Synthesis of TCR cDNA relied on 5'RACE template switching, a step that introduced a universal primer site along with unique molecular identifiers. Priming of cDNA synthesis was performed from both the TCR alpha and TCR beta constant segments. Library amplification used two PCR steps, and the second PCR step added sample barcodes and sequencing adapters. Sequencing of the libraries was done on either Illumina HiSeq 2500 (2x100 bp) or NovaSeq (2x150 bp). The original pipeline was this. MIGEC was used to demultiplex reads and collapse the reads into UMI consensus sequences, and MiXCR was used for V(D)J alignment. Vaccine-responding clonotypes were identified with edgeR using replicate PBMC samples, with FDR below 0.01 and a log2 fold change above 5 up to day 15 being required. CD4 or CD8 identity was assigned to each bulk clonotype according to whether the clonotype was present at higher abundance in the sequenced CD4 repertoire or the sequenced CD8 repertoire. TCRdb handled the public reads itself, with Q25 trimming in fastp and clone calling in MiXCR, and kept productive beta chains. Rows are combined by CDR3 protein, so each entry shows the most common genes and DNA. TCRdb's processing, not the authors' own work, is the source of the V and J calls. Counted in this sample were under 500,000 distinct CDR3 sequences; around 20% of them appeared once. 15% to 20% of the sample rests with the top ten.

Including cysteine and phenylalanine, the CDR3 has 14 amino acids. The DNA shown is the 42-base CDR3, in frame from base 1. The V and J ends are trimmed by 2 bases and 1 base, leaving 8 bases between them. The germline V gene yields MNHEY for CDR1 and SVGAGI for CDR2. This sequence was found in a man between 18 and 35 years old who received the YFV17D yellow fever vaccine. This receptor chain uses TRBV6-5 and TRBJ2-5; a tentative D call is TRBD2 (5 bases match). Sequences were derived from PBMCs, sampled before the yellow fever booster vaccination. CDR3 loop: CASSYGGSQETQYF. The DNA is TGTGCCAGCAGTTACGGAGGCAGCCAAGAGACCCAGTACTTC.